One sample yielded the 32 T cell receptor beta chains listed below, sequenced in a study of T cells in Graves' hyperthyroidism and ophthalmopathy. Using RNA transcripts as the source, TCR beta CDR3 regions were amplified. TCR CDR3 underwent first-round RT-PCR with the HTBI primer set. One entry per CDR3 protein, called by TCRdb with MiXCR from the multiplex PCR reads. The repertoire holds 490,000 or so distinct CDR3 sequences, about 20% seen once, with 47% in the top ten. Sequencing input: blood. Receptor source: a man between 35 and 55 years old with Graves' ophthalmopathy.

This clonotype has a handful of counts. The CDR3 DNA is TGTGCCAGCAGTTTAGCACTAGCGGGAGTGAACACCGGGGAGCTGTTTTTT. This gives the protein CASSLALAGVNTGELFF. This rearrangement joins TRBV12-3 or TRBV12-4 to TRBJ2-2, with TRBD2 matching over 11 bases. The CDR3 is 17 amino acids. The V gene end was trimmed by 0 bases and the J gene end by 1 base; junction bases not matched to a gene: 1.

The V and J genes are TRBV24-1 and TRBJ2-1; D is perhaps TRBD1 (6 bases). Germline V gene sequence: CDR1 KGHDR, CDR2 SFDVKD. V was shortened by 3 bases and J by 15 bases, with 14 bases between the two germline ends. The CDR3 is 12 residues long. The CDR3 coding sequence is TGTGCCACCAGTGATCCGGCAGGGGAATTGTTCTTC. This encodes CATSDPAGELFF.

In the case of this clonotype: This may be a read error, as it is one base from a much larger clone. V is TRBV5-1 and J is TRBJ2-2, with unresolved D. The CDR3 spans 13 residues. The germline V gene has CDR1 SGHRS and CDR2 YFSETQ. Trimming pared 5 bases from V and 1 base from J, leaving 6 bases between. CDR3 sequence reads: CASRSGNTGELFF. The CDR3 DNA reads TGCGCCAGCAGATCCGGGAACACCGGGGAGCTGTTTTTT.

This clonotype was observed a few times. The chain combines TRBV18 with TRBJ1-1; no reliable D call. The CDR3 covers 12 residues. Trimming stripped 6 bases from V and 10 bases from J, with 15 bases between. The V gene's germline CDR1 is KGHSH and CDR2 LQKENI. DNA for the CDR3: TGTGCCAGCTCCCCTTTAAGTCTAGGAGCTTTCTTT. This translates into CASSPLSLGAFF.

This clonotype was seen only a few times. The V and J genes are TRBV27 and TRBJ2-3, with 10 bases matching TRBD2. The CDR3 runs to 18 residues. Germline CDR1 MNHEY, CDR2 SMNVEV (reference sequence). V lost 0 bases, J lost 3 bases, and 9 bases stayed unmatched. The CDR3: CASSLSFPAGGPTDTQYF. The CDR3 DNA sequence: TGTGCCAGCAGTTTATCCTTTCCAGCGGGAGGGCCGACAGATACGCAGTATTTT.

This clonotype was detected many times. The rearrangement joins TRBV3-1 to TRBJ1-1; 8 nucleotides match TRBD1. The CDR3 has 15 amino acids. Trimming at V came to 1 base and at J to 6 bases, leaving 7 bases not matched to a gene. CDR1 is LGHDT and CDR2 is YNNKEL in the germline V gene (reference sequence). CDR3 amino acids: CASSQAQGATAEAFF. The CDR3 DNA is TGTGCCAGCAGCCAAGCCCAGGGGGCTACGGCTGAAGCTTTCTTT.

This clonotype was seen only a few times. The rearrangement joins TRBV9 to TRBJ2-7; D might be TRBD1 or TRBD2, each matching 6 bases. V was shortened by 4 bases and J by 6 bases, with 20 bases between the two germline ends. This CDR3 contains 15 residues. Germline-derived CDR1 and CDR2 are SGDLS and YYNGEE. The CDR3 region has the DNA TGTGCCAGCAGCTCCCATGGGGGGCAAGGGGTCGAGCAGTACTTC. Translation: CASSSHGGQGVEQYF.

As to this clonotype: Since a much larger clone is just one base distant, this may be a read error. J is TRBJ2-7 and V is TRBV27, with TRBD1 matching over 7 bases. The CDR3 contains 16 residues. Germline CDR1 is MNHEY and CDR2 is SMNVEV (reference sequence). The CDR3 reads CVSSSKRDSSSYEQYF. DNA for the CDR3: TGTGTCAGCAGCTCTAAACGGGACAGCAGCTCCTACGAGCAGTACTTC.

This clonotype turned up a few times. The J gene is TRBJ2-3, the V gene TRBV7-6; 7 positions match TRBD2. Germline lookup yields CDR1 SGHVS and CDR2 FNYEAQ. With 1 base clipped from V and 0 bases from J, the junction kept 4 bases outside the gene matches. The CDR3 totals 16 residues. In nucleotides, the CDR3 is TGTGCCAGCAGCTTAGGGGTCGGGGGGAGCACAGATACGCAGTATTTT. This translates into CASSLGVGGSTDTQYF.

This clonotype was seen more than once but under ten times. The rearrangement links TRBV20-1 to TRBJ2-7; 11 bases fit TRBD2. V trimming: 5 bases; J trimming: 2 bases; junction bases outside the gene matches: 8. The CDR3 covers 15 residues. The germline V gene encodes CDR1 DFQATT and CDR2 SNEGSKA (reference sequence). CDR3 amino acids: CSAPRLAGTTYEQYF. In DNA form, the CDR3 reads TGCAGTGCTCCCCGACTAGCGGGGACAACCTACGAGCAGTACTTC.

In its sample, this clonotype was seen a few times. The gene calls are TRBV9 and TRBJ2-5, with D hard to call. Germline lookup yields CDR1 SGDLS and CDR2 YYNGEE. V lost 0 bases and J lost 5, with 14 bases in between. The CDR3 spans 15 residues. The CDR3 reads CASSVGLPGGETQYF. Written as DNA, the CDR3 is TGTGCCAGCAGCGTAGGTCTCCCGGGTGGCGAGACCCAGTACTTC.

This clonotype was picked up many times. The chain recombines TRBV30 with TRBJ1-2, with D perhaps TRBD1 (5 bases). The CDR3 is 13 amino acids. The germline V and J ends were trimmed by 4 bases and 2 bases, with 11 bases remaining between them. Germline CDR1 and CDR2: GTSNPN and SVGIG (reference sequence). This CDR3 is CAWKSAGNYGYTF. CDR3 in DNA: TGTGCCTGGAAAAGTGCAGGGAACTATGGCTACACCTTC. Drawing the rest from reference TRBV30 and TRBJ1-2, the complete variable domain is SQTIHQWPATLVQPVGSPLSLECTVEGTSNPNLYWYRQAAGRGLQLLFYSVGIGQISSEVPQNLSASRPQDRQFILSSKKLLLSDSGFYLCAWKSAGNYGYTFGSGTRLTVV.

This clonotype was recorded at least ten times. The V and J genes are TRBV2 and TRBJ2-7, with D uncertain. Germline V gene data show CDR1 as SNHLY and CDR2 as FYNNEI. This CDR3 comprises 12 residues. The V end was cut by 3 bases, the J end by 3 bases, with 6 bases between. As DNA, the CDR3 is TGTGCCAGCAGTGATTCGGGCTACGAGCAGTACTTC. Residues: CASSDSGYEQYF.

This clonotype appeared many times. The chain is built from TRBV28 and TRBJ2-7; 8 bases match TRBD2. The trim removed 4 bases at V and 3 bases at J, leaving 8 bases unmatched. CDR1 MDHEN and CDR2 SYDVKM come from the germline V gene. The CDR3 contains 15 residues. Here the CDR3 reads CASSSPSGPSYEQYF. CDR3 DNA sequence: TGTGCCAGCAGTTCCCCTAGCGGGCCTAGCTACGAGCAGTACTTC. The variable domain in full, with the rest retrieved from reference TRBV28 and TRBJ2-7, is DVKVTQSSRYLVKRTGEKVFLECVQDMDHENMFWYRQDPGLGLRLIYFSYDVKMKEKGDIPEGYSVSREKKERFSLILESASTNQTSMYLCASSSPSGPSYEQYFGPGTRLTVT.

This rearrangement joins TRBV20-1 to TRBJ2-7; TRBD2 might be the D (6 bases). Trimming stripped 5 bases from V and 3 bases from J, with 11 bases between. The V gene's germline CDR1 is DFQATT and CDR2 SNEGSKA (reference sequence). The CDR3 consists of 12 residues. The CDR3 loop reads CSAWDSDYEQYF. The CDR3 DNA is TGCAGTGCTTGGGACTCCGACTACGAGCAGTACTTC.

As to this clonotype: This sequence may be a read error, since a much larger clone differs from it by one base. The chain links TRBV20-1 to TRBJ2-5, with TRBD2 identical over 10 bases. This CDR3 spans 17 amino acids. Germline values: CDR1 DFQATT, CDR2 SNEGSKA (reference sequence). The V segment lost 1 base and the J segment 2 bases; nucleotides outside the gene matches: 10. CDR3: CSARGVLAGNIQETQYF. CDR3 nucleotides: TGCAGTGCTAGAGGGGTACTAGCGGGAAACATACAAGAGACCCAGTACTTC.

In this sample, this clonotype turned up a few times. The gene calls are TRBV6-1 and TRBJ2-7; tentative D call: TRBD1 (5 bases). The germline CDR1 and CDR2 sequences are MNHNS and SASEGT. This CDR3 has 16 amino acids. Trimming left V 1 base short and J 0 bases short, with 13 bases between. In DNA form, the CDR3 reads TGTGCCAGCAGTGAAGGGTTCGAACAGGCCTCCTACGAGCAGTACTTC. Translated, it gives CASSEGFEQASYEQYF.

V gene TRBV3-1 combines with J gene TRBJ2-7; TRBD2 aligns across 7 bases. J was trimmed by 5 bases and V by 0 bases; bases with no gene match: 19. This CDR3 has 19 amino acids. CDR1 and CDR2 from the germline V gene are LGHDT and YNNKEL (reference sequence). CDR3 loop: CASSQDNRPLPGLWDEQYF. The CDR3 bases are TGTGCCAGCAGCCAAGACAATAGGCCGTTGCCGGGACTATGGGACGAGCAGTACTTC.

This clonotype has a count of ten or more. The chain uses TRBV27 and TRBJ2-3, with 7 positions matching TRBD1. V dropped 1 base and J dropped 3; count of bases not matched to a gene: 7. Germline CDR1 is MNHEY and CDR2 is SMNVEV (reference sequence). This CDR3 has 16 residues. This chain's CDR3 is CASSLLGTDKTDTQYF. The DNA of the CDR3 is TGTGCCAGCAGTTTATTGGGGACAGATAAAACAGATACGCAGTATTTT.

This clonotype was counted only a few times. The rearrangement uses TRBV28 and TRBJ2-2, with a possible D match to TRBD1 (5 bases). CDR3 size: 17 residues. V shed 5 bases and J shed 0 bases, with 16 bases lying between them. Germline CDR1 reads MDHEN; CDR2 reads SYDVKM. CDR3 loop: CASSPGMGAPNTGELFF. CDR3 coding DNA: TGTGCCAGCAGTCCAGGGATGGGTGCCCCGAACACCGGGGAGCTGTTTTTT.

Many counts were recorded for this clonotype. The chain links TRBV13 to TRBJ2-1; 10 bases are shared with TRBD1. CDR1 and CDR2 from the germline V gene are PRHDT and FYEKMQ (reference sequence). This CDR3 is built from 17 residues. V dropped 0 bases and J dropped 1; count of bases not matched to a gene: 3. The CDR3 is CASSLGGQGGSYNEQFF. CDR3 sequence (DNA): TGTGCCAGCAGCTTAGGAGGACAGGGGGGGTCCTACAATGAGCAGTTCTTC. Using reference TRBV13 and TRBJ2-1 for the parts outside the CDR3, the full variable domain is AAGVIQSPRHLIKEKRETATLKCYPIPRHDTVYWYQQGPGQDPQFLISFYEKMQSDKGSIPDRFSAQQFSDYHSELNMSSLELGDSALYFCASSLGGQGGSYNEQFFGPGTRLTVL.

This clonotype was detected many times. This chain joins TRBV28 and TRBJ2-2; 7 bases align to TRBD2. CDR1 and CDR2 (germline): MDHEN, SYDVKM. J gave up 6 bases and V 6 bases, and 7 bases lay outside the gene matches. This CDR3 contains 14 residues. CDR3 in amino acids: CASRQAGRSGELFF. Here the CDR3 DNA reads TGTGCCAGCAGACAGGCCGGGAGGTCCGGGGAGCTGTTTTTT.

This chain connects TRBV6-2 or TRBV6-3 to TRBJ1-1; possible D gene TRBD1, 5 bases. Germline V gives CDR1 MNHEY, CDR2 SVGEGT. This CDR3 contains 13 residues. Trimming cost V 7 bases and J 5 bases, with 14 bases left between them. The CDR3 bases are TGTGCCAGCATCATGGGGGGGGGGACTGAAGCTTTCTTT. Translated: CASIMGGGTEAFF.

This clonotype has only a few counts. This chain joins TRBV20-1 and TRBJ2-7; TRBD2 matches at 12 bases. CDR1 and CDR2 from the germline V gene are DFQATT and SNEGSKA (reference sequence). Trimming removed 2 bases from V and 2 bases from J; junction bases left unmatched: 4. The length of the CDR3 is 15 residues. This CDR3 is CSARPRLAGAYEQYF. In nucleotides, the CDR3 is TGCAGTGCTAGACCTAGACTAGCGGGAGCCTACGAGCAGTACTTC.

The genes are TRBV9 and TRBJ2-1; tentatively, D is TRBD1 (5 bases). Trimming removed 1 base at V and 8 bases at J, with 10 bases between. CDR3 length: 13 residues. The germline gives CDR1 SGDLS, CDR2 YYNGEE. This CDR3 reads CASSVQGYDEQFF. The CDR3 bases are TGTGCCAGCAGCGTACAGGGATACGATGAGCAGTTCTTC.

This clonotype showed up just a few times. V is TRBV10-3 and J is TRBJ2-3; 12 nucleotides align to TRBD2. V lost 6 bases and J lost 2; bases outside the gene matches: 3. Germline CDR1 reads ENHRY; CDR2 reads SYGVKD. The CDR3 loop spans 15 amino acids. CDR3 protein: CAISLAGGVTDTQYF. CDR3 DNA sequence: TGTGCCATCAGCCTAGCGGGGGGGGTCACAGATACGCAGTATTTT.

This clonotype has more than one count but fewer than ten. The chain recombines TRBV18 with TRBJ1-5; TRBD1 aligns across 9 bases. J gave up 2 bases and V 5 bases, and 7 bases lay outside the gene matches. Germline V CDR1 and CDR2: KGHSH, LQKENI. The CDR3 extends over 16 amino acids. CDR3 protein: CASSSTGGEGNQPQHF. CDR3 nucleotides: TGTGCCAGCTCATCAACAGGGGGCGAGGGCAATCAGCCCCAGCATTTT.

This clonotype was recorded once. The chain is built from TRBV5-6 and TRBJ2-7, with a tentative D call TRBD1 (5 bases). Germline V gene sequence: CDR1 SGHDT, CDR2 YYEEEE. This CDR3 spans 20 amino acids. Trimming stripped 0 bases from V and 6 bases from J, with 31 bases between. CDR3 sequence: CASSLGRGIGRAILYGEQYF. The CDR3 DNA follows: TGTGCCAGCAGCTTGGGAAGGGGCATCGGACGAGCCATCCTTTACGGCGAGCAGTACTTC. Based on the CDR3 plus reference TRBV5-6 and TRBJ2-7, the full variable domain is DAGVTQSPTHLIKTRGQQVTLRCSPKSGHDTVSWYQQALGQGPQFIFQYYEEEERQRGNFPDRFSGHQFPNYSSELNVNALLLGDSALYLCASSLGRGIGRAILYGEQYFGPGTRLTVT.

This chain links TRBV5-8 with TRBJ1-5; TRBD1 might be the D (6 bases). CDR3 length: 13 residues. V was cut by 9 bases and J by 7 bases, with 17 bases left in between. Germline CDR1 reads SGHTS; CDR2 reads YDEGEE. The chain's CDR3 is CATAWGPKQPQHF. CDR3 DNA sequence: TGTGCCACCGCTTGGGGGCCTAAACAGCCCCAGCATTTT.

This clonotype came up many times. The chain is built from TRBV20-1 and TRBJ1-1; D gene uncertain. Germline V gene data show CDR1 as DFQATT and CDR2 as SNEGSKA (reference sequence). The ends were cut back, 1 base at V and 0 bases at J, with 12 bases in the middle. The CDR3 runs 15 residues. CDR3 amino acids: CSARVEAEVNTEAFF. CDR3 in DNA: TGCAGTGCTAGAGTTGAGGCAGAGGTGAACACTGAAGCTTTCTTT.

This clonotype was seen a few times. The rearrangement uses TRBV28 and TRBJ2-4; perhaps TRBD1 as D (6 bases). The ends were cut back, 5 bases at V and 9 bases at J, with 20 bases in the middle. CDR1 is MDHEN, CDR2 SYDVKM, per germline. CDR3 length equals 15 residues. The CDR3 spells CASSDRSRLGVIQYF. In nucleotides, the CDR3 is TGTGCCAGCAGTGACAGGAGCCGCTTAGGGGTCATTCAGTACTTC.

This clonotype has a count of ten or more. This chain connects TRBV11-1 to TRBJ2-5; 7 bases fit TRBD2. With V trimmed by 5 bases and J by 5 bases, 5 bases remained unmatched. The CDR3 spans 13 residues. CDR1 and CDR2 (germline): SGHAT, FQDESV (reference sequence). In DNA, the CDR3 is TGTGCCAGCAGCCTGGGGGGGGATGAGACCCAGTACTTC. Translated: CASSLGGDETQYF.